This is a list of T cell receptor beta chains from one sample in a study of cytomegalovirus exposure and HLA in healthy donors. The repertoire was sequenced with immunoSEQ multiplex PCR; TCRdb's copy has only in-frame clones and lacks some. The sample has about 160,000 clones, almost 80% seen once. Specimen: PBMCs. Source of these receptors: a woman aged 50 to 60 in good health and CMV-seropositive. Each CDR3 is given with its conserved first and last residue. The order of the fields is J gene, D gene, V gene, clone size, CDR3 DNA, CDR3 protein. The D gene is left open where the match is weak. Clone size is not always given. Where it is, it says once, few, many or a class for expanded clones.

TRBJ1-5,.,TRBV19,.,TGTGCCAGTAGTCACAGCGGGCACCAGCCCCAGCATTTT,CASSHSGHQPQHF
TRBJ2-7,.,TRBV7-6,.,TGTGCCAGCAGCCGAGACAGGTTTAGCTCCTACGAGCAGTACTTC,CASSRDRFSSYEQYF
TRBJ1-2,.,TRBV6-6,.,TGTGCCAGCAGTCAAACAGGTTTTAACTATGGCTACACCTTC,CASSQTGFNYGYTF
TRBJ1-1,.,TRBV29-1,.,TGCAGCGCGTCACAGGATCTGAACACTGAAGCTTTCTTT,CSASQDLNTEAFF
TRBJ2-4,TRBD1,TRBV10-3,.,TGTGCCATCGGCTCGAGACAGGGGTCGGACATTCAGTACTTC,CAIGSRQGSDIQYF
TRBJ2-2,TRBD1,TRBV19,.,TGTGCCAGTAAAAGGGTGACAGGGCCCGGGGAGCTGTTTTTT,CASKRVTGPGELFF
TRBJ2-7,.,TRBV18,.,TGTGCCAGCTCACCCCGACCCTCGGCGGCATACGAGCAGTACTTC,CASSPRPSAAYEQYF
TRBJ2-5,TRBD1,TRBV6-1,.,TGTGCCAGCACCCGGGACAGAAGAGAGACCCAGTACTTC,CASTRDRRETQYF
TRBJ2-2,TRBD2,TRBV5-4,.,TGTGCCAGCAGCTTCGGGACTAGCGGAGGGGACACCGGGGAGCTGTTTTTT,CASSFGTSGGDTGELFF
TRBJ2-7,.,TRBV18,.,TGTGCCAGCTCTCCCCCGGCGGGTCTCTCCTACGAGCAGTACTTC,CASSPPAGLSYEQYF
TRBJ2-1,.,TRBV6-5,.,TGTGCCAGCCTATCATCAGGGGATGAGCAGTTCTTC,CASLSSGDEQFF
TRBJ1-1,.,TRBV19,.,TGTGCCAGTAAGAGGGCGACAGGATTGGTGAGGAACACTGAAGCTTTCTTT,CASKRATGLVRNTEAFF
TRBJ2-3,.,TRBV6-6,.,TGTGCCAGCAGCTCCGCACAGAGGGTAGATACGCAGTATTTT,CASSSAQRVDTQYF
TRBJ1-1,TRBD1,TRBV7-8,few,TGTGCCAGCAGCCTCAACAGGGGCCGGGACACTGAAGCTTTCTTT,CASSLNRGRDTEAFF
TRBJ2-7,TRBD1,TRBV6-1,.,TGTGCCAGCAAGGGACAGCAGACCTACGAGCAGTACTTC,CASKGQQTYEQYF
TRBJ2-1,TRBD2,TRBV7-9,once,TGTGCCAGCAGCACACCTACGGTAGCGGGACACTCCTACAATGAGCAGTTCTTC,CASSTPTVAGHSYNEQFF
TRBJ2-2,.,TRBV6-1,.,TGTGCCAGCAGTGACCAAGCGAGGACCGGGGAGCTGTTTTTT,CASSDQARTGELFF
TRBJ2-7,TRBD2,TRBV18,.,TGTGCCAGCTCACCCCTAGCGGGAGGGTCCTACGAGCAGTACTTC,CASSPLAGGSYEQYF
TRBJ2-7,TRBD1,TRBV7-2,.,TGTGCCAGCAGCCCGGGCAGGGGGCGTCGGGGCGAGCAGTACTTC,CASSPGRGRRGEQYF
TRBJ2-1,TRBD2,TRBV29-1,.,TGCAGCGTTACCCCTGGGGGGGAAAATGAGCAGTTCTTC,CSVTPGGENEQFF
TRBJ1-2,.,TRBV15,.,TGTGCCACCAGCAGAGAGCAGCTGCGGGGTGGCTACACCTTC,CATSREQLRGGYTF
TRBJ1-4,.,TRBV28,.,TGTGCCAGCAGTTTACCGGAGGGAACTAATGAAAAACTGTTTTTT,CASSLPEGTNEKLFF
TRBJ2-7,.,TRBV7-9,.,TGTGCCAGCAGCTTAGGCCCGCGGGCAAGCTCCTACGAGCAGTACTTC,CASSLGPRASSYEQYF
TRBJ1-1,TRBD1,TRBV4-3,once,TGCGCCAGCAGCCCCGGGACAGTGAACACTGAAGCTTTCTTT,CASSPGTVNTEAFF
TRBJ2-3,.,TRBV19,.,TGTGCCAGTAGACCTTCAGCGGCATCCACAGATACGCAGTATTTT,CASRPSAASTDTQYF
TRBJ1-1,.,TRBV18,.,TGTGCCAGCTCATCCGACAGGACAAATGAAGCTTTCTTT,CASSSDRTNEAFF
TRBJ2-1,.,TRBV7-2,.,TGTGCCAGCAGCTTGAGGCCAGCCAATGAGCAGTTCTTC,CASSLRPANEQFF
TRBJ1-2,TRBD1,TRBV19,.,TGTGCCAGTAGGGACGGACAGGGGTATGGCTACACCTTC,CASRDGQGYGYTF
TRBJ2-2,TRBD2,TRBV2,.,TGTGCCAGCAGGGGGACTAGTGCGAACACCGGGGAGCTGTTTTTT,CASRGTSANTGELFF
TRBJ2-5,.,TRBV6-1,.,TGTGCCAGCAGTGAAGTCTTCAGGGAGGATGTGACCCAGTACTTC,CASSEVFREDVTQYF
TRBJ2-7,TRBD2,TRBV5-6,.,TGTGCCAGCAGCTTGGGACTAGCGGGAGGCTACGAGCAGTACTTC,CASSLGLAGGYEQYF
TRBJ1-1,.,TRBV9,.,TGTGCCAGCAGGCGGGGGGAGGGGATGGGGGACACTGAAGCTTTCTTT,CASRRGEGMGDTEAFF
TRBJ2-3,.,TRBV5-1,.,TGCGCCAGCAGCTTGGTCGGACGAGGGCCAGATACGCAGTATTTT,CASSLVGRGPDTQYF
TRBJ1-1,.,TRBV29-1,.,TGCAGCGTTTCTCACGTCCTAGGGAGGACTGAAGCTTTCTTT,CSVSHVLGRTEAFF
TRBJ2-7,TRBD1,TRBV28,.,TGTGCCAGCATCGGAACGGGACAGTATTCCTACGAGCAGTACTTC,CASIGTGQYSYEQYF
TRBJ2-7,TRBD2,TRBV19,.,TGTGCCAGTAGTATAGTTGGAGGACTAGCGGGTGAGCAGTACTTC,CASSIVGGLAGEQYF
TRBJ2-3,TRBD2,TRBV6-1,.,TGTGCCAGCAGAAGCGCGGGAGGGGTAGATACGCAGTATTTT,CASRSAGGVDTQYF
TRBJ1-5,.,TRBV11-3,.,TGTGCCAGCAGCCCGGACAGTAATCAGCCCCAGCATTTT,CASSPDSNQPQHF
TRBJ1-1,TRBD1,TRBV18,.,TGTGCCAGCTCGCCGCAGGGACAGGCGAACACTGAAGCTTTCTTT,CASSPQGQANTEAFF
TRBJ2-2,.,TRBV5-8,.,TGTGCCAGCAGCGGGGCTTTGGGCGGGGAGCTGTTTTTT,CASSGALGGELFF
TRBJ1-1,.,TRBV4-2,.,TGTGCCAGCAGCCAAGCAGGGGCCCATGAAGCTTTCTTT,CASSQAGAHEAFF
TRBJ1-2,.,TRBV5-1,few,TGCGCCAGCAGCTTGTCCGGTAAAACAGGGTCGTATGGCTACACCTTC,CASSLSGKTGSYGYTF
TRBJ2-1,TRBD2,TRBV4-1,.,TGCGCCAGCAGCCAAGAAGAGCGGGGGTCCTACAATGAGCAGTTCTTC,CASSQEERGSYNEQFF
TRBJ1-5,.,TRBV10-2,.,TGCGCCAGCAGTGAGTCGTACAGGGAGCAGCCCCAGCATTTT,CASSESYREQPQHF
TRBJ1-2,TRBD1,TRBV29-1,.,TGCAGCGTTGGGTCGGGACAGGGCAACTATGGCTACACCTTC,CSVGSGQGNYGYTF
TRBJ1-2,.,TRBV4-1,.,TGCGCCAGCAGCCAAGCCCTCCCGGGGGGGGCATTTGGCTACACCTTC,CASSQALPGGAFGYTF
TRBJ1-1,.,TRBV7-2,.,TGTGCCAGCAGCTTAGGGAGGAACACTGAAGCTTTCTTT,CASSLGRNTEAFF